The next 18 T cell receptor beta chains were all read from a single sample in a study of blood T cell repertoires in COVID-19. Libraries were prepared by immunoSEQ multiplex PCR; TCRdb keeps only in-frame clonotypes and omits some of them. This table holds roughly 130,000 clones, 75% to 90% found once. Material: peripheral blood. The receptors derive from an older man with acute or convalescent COVID-19.

The chain is built from TRBV19 and TRBJ1-5; D unresolved. Germline loops: CDR1 LNHDA, CDR2 SQIVND (reference sequence). V was shortened by 6 bases and J by 0 bases, with 15 bases between the two germline ends. This CDR3 is built from 16 residues. As DNA, the CDR3 is TGTGCCAGTAGGCCTATGCGAGGAAATAGCAATCAGCCCCAGCATTTT. As protein: CASRPMRGNSNQPQHF.

This rearrangement joins TRBV3-1 (or the pseudogene TRBV3-2) to TRBJ2-5; maybe TRBD2 (6 bases). V gave up 8 bases and J gave up 4 bases, with 17 bases separating them. From germline, CDR1 is LGHDT and CDR2 YNNKEL (reference sequence). The CDR3 runs 14 residues. CDR3 sequence reads: CASARAGSGETQYF. The CDR3 DNA follows: TGTGCCAGCGCCCGCGCGGGGTCGGGAGAGACCCAGTACTTC.

CDR3 region: CASSLAPGLGGETQYF. The DNA for the CDR3 is TGTGCCAGCAGCCTCGCCCCGGGACTGGGGGGAGAGACCCAGTACTTC. The chain joins TRBV3-1 (or the pseudogene TRBV3-2) to TRBJ2-5, with TRBD2 as a possible D gene (6 bases). The germline V gene encodes CDR1 LGHDT and CDR2 YNNKEL (reference sequence). The V end lost 4 bases, the J end lost 4 bases, and 19 bases lay between the germline ends. The CDR3 spans 16 residues.

V gene TRBV18 combines with J gene TRBJ1-1; the D is unclear. Germline CDR1 KGHSH, CDR2 LQKENI. The CDR3 runs 13 residues. V dropped 5 bases and J dropped 5 bases, with 12 bases sitting between them. The CDR3 nucleotides are TGTGCCAGCTCAAACGCGGCGGGGACTGAAGCTTTCTTT. Its translation: CASSNAAGTEAFF.

The chain joins TRBV7-8 to TRBJ2-7; D gene unclear. The length of the CDR3 is 15 residues. Trimming took off 0 bases at V and 0 bases at J, with 9 bases between the two ends. Germline V lookup: CDR1 SGHVS, CDR2 FQNEAQ. The CDR3 loop is CASSLAAPPSYEQYF. Here the CDR3 DNA reads TGTGCCAGCAGCTTAGCAGCACCGCCCTCCTACGAGCAGTACTTC.

This chain connects TRBV7-9 to TRBJ1-5; 7 bases map to TRBD1. This CDR3 has 14 residues. In germline, CDR1 is SEHNR, CDR2 FQNEAQ (reference sequence). The J segment lost 5 bases and the V segment lost 4 bases, leaving 5 bases of the junction unmatched. The CDR3: CASSYPGQYQPQHF. DNA for the CDR3: TGTGCCAGCAGCTATCCGGGACAGTATCAGCCCCAGCATTTT.

This chain links TRBV6-5 with TRBJ1-2; 10 bases align to TRBD1. CDR3 size: 15 residues. The junction had 7 bases not matched to a gene; V was cut back by 5 bases and J by 4 bases. Germline CDR1 is MNHEY and CDR2 is SVGAGI. The chain's CDR3 is CASSPRTGGPYGYTF. The CDR3 DNA reads as TGTGCCAGCAGTCCCCGGACAGGGGGACCCTATGGCTACACCTTC.

The V and J genes are TRBV3-1 (or the pseudogene TRBV3-2) and TRBJ2-3, with D perhaps TRBD2 (6 bases). V was shortened by 2 bases and J by 1 base, with 19 bases between the two germline ends. The CDR3 consists of 18 residues. From germline, CDR1 is LGHDT and CDR2 YNNKEL (reference sequence). CDR3 protein: CASSQNQGLFLGTDTQYF. CDR3 DNA sequence: TGTGCCAGCAGCCAAAACCAGGGACTCTTTCTGGGCACAGATACGCAGTATTTT.

The chain carries TRBV28 and TRBJ2-7; 7 nucleotides align to TRBD2. CDR3 length: 13 amino acids. The germline gives CDR1 MDHEN, CDR2 SYDVKM. J was trimmed by 5 bases and V by 2 bases; bases with no gene match: 3. The CDR3 DNA sequence: TGTGCCAGCAGTTTAAAGGGAGGGCACGAGCAGTACTTC. Its protein product is CASSLKGGHEQYF.

The chain employs TRBV21-1 and TRBJ2-2; the table calls TRBD2, which could not be checked here. TRBV21-1 is a recognized pseudogene. There are 17 residues in the CDR3. CDR3 in DNA: TGTGCCAGCAGCAAAGGCCCCCCCGGGGGTAGCACCGGGGAGCTGTTTTTT. The encoded protein is CASSKGPPGGSTGELFF.

The J gene is TRBJ1-6, the V gene TRBV28; tentatively, D is TRBD1 (6 bases). Germline CDR1 and CDR2: MDHEN and SYDVKM. The CDR3 contains 13 residues. The ends were cut back, 10 bases at V and 10 bases at J, with 17 bases in the middle. DNA for the CDR3: TGTGCCACCTCAGGGGATAATTGGTCACCCCTCCACTTT. It is translated as CATSGDNWSPLHF.

V is TRBV2 and J is TRBJ1-2; tentatively, D is TRBD1 (5 bases). Germline values: CDR1 SNHLY, CDR2 FYNNEI. Trimming left V 1 base short and J 8 bases short, with 11 bases between. The CDR3 is made up of 13 amino acids. In nucleotides, the CDR3 is TGTGCCAGCAGTGAAGGGGGCCCCTTAGGCTACACCTTC. Translation: CASSEGGPLGYTF. Full variable domain (missing parts from reference TRBV2 and TRBJ1-2): EPEVTQTPSHQVTQMGQEVILRCVPISNHLYFYWYRQILGQKVEFLVSFYNNEISEKSEIFDDQFSVERPDGSNFTLKIRSTKLEDSAMYFCASSEGGPLGYTFGSGTRLTVV.

The chain couples TRBV7-8 to TRBJ2-1; D call uncertain. Trimming left V 5 bases short and J 7 bases short, with 9 bases between. This CDR3 has 12 amino acids. Per germline, CDR1 SGHVS and CDR2 FQNEAQ. The chain's CDR3 is CASSLGQNEQFF. The CDR3 DNA reads as TGTGCCAGCAGCCTTGGGCAAAATGAGCAGTTCTTC. Full variable domain (missing parts from reference TRBV7-8 and TRBJ2-1): GAGVSQSPRYKVAKRGQDVALRCDPISGHVSLFWYQQALGQGPEFLTYFQNEAQLDKSGLPSDRFFAERPEGSVSTLKIQRTQQEDSAVYLCASSLGQNEQFFGPGTRLTVL.

This clone was observed a handful of times. The chain has TRBV4-1 and TRBJ1-2; 7 bases agree with TRBD1. The CDR3 loop spans 14 amino acids. Trimming removed 4 bases from V and 3 bases from J; junction bases left unmatched: 5. CDR1 MGHRA and CDR2 YSYEKL come from the germline V gene. CDR3 protein: CASSRTQGDYGYTF. As DNA, the CDR3 is TGCGCCAGCAGCCGGACCCAGGGGGACTATGGCTACACCTTC.

The chain recombines TRBV27 with TRBJ1-4; D ambiguous. With 5 bases removed from V and 6 bases from J, the gap between germline ends came to 16 bases. This CDR3 is built from 15 residues. Germline V gene lookup returns CDR1 MNHEY and CDR2 SMNVEV (reference sequence). Here the CDR3 reads CASSPRGGFYEKLFF. The DNA for the CDR3 is TGTGCCAGCAGTCCCCGGGGAGGATTCTATGAAAAACTGTTTTTT.

The V call is TRBV7-2, the J call TRBJ2-1, with D perhaps TRBD1 (5 bases). V was cut by 0 bases and J by 9 bases, with 12 bases left in between. This CDR3 region has 14 residues. The V gene's germline CDR1 is SGHTA and CDR2 FQGNSA. The CDR3 DNA reads TGTGCCAGCAGCTTAGCGCTGCAGGGCGGTGAGCAGTTCTTC. Translated: CASSLALQGGEQFF.

This clone has only one observation. In DNA, the CDR3 is TGTGCCAGCGTACCCCCGGGAGGGGGGGCAGCTTTCTTT. Its protein is CASVPPGGGAAFF. The J gene is TRBJ1-1, the V gene TRBV5-8, with a tentative D call TRBD1 (6 bases). Deletions cut 7 bases from V and 10 bases from J, with 20 bases between. The CDR3 runs to 13 residues. CDR1 is SGHTS, CDR2 YDEGEE, per germline.

The chain couples TRBV10-3 to TRBJ2-1, with TRBD2 identical over 8 bases. There are 17 residues in the CDR3. CDR1 is ENHRY, CDR2 SYGVKD, per germline. The ends lost 6 bases at V and 4 bases at J; junction bases unmatched: 14. The CDR3 here is CAIRGSGGDTLYNEQFF. The DNA of the CDR3 is TGTGCCATCAGAGGGAGCGGGGGCGACACCTTATACAATGAGCAGTTCTTC.